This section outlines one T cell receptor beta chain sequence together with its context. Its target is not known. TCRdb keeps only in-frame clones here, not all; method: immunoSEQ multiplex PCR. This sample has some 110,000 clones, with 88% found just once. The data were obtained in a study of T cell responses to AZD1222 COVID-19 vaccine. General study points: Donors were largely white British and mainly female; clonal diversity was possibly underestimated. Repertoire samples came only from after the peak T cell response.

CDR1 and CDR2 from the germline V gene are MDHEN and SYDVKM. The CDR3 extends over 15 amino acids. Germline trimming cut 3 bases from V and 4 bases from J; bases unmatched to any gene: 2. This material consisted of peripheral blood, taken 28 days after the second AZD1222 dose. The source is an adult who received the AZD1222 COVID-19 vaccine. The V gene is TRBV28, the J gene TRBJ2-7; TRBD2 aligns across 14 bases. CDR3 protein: CASSFWTSGRYEQYF. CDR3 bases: TGTGCCAGCAGTTTTTGGACTAGCGGGAGGTACGAGCAGTACTTC. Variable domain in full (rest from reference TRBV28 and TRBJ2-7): DVKVTQSSRYLVKRTGEKVFLECVQDMDHENMFWYRQDPGLGLRLIYFSYDVKMKEKGDIPEGYSVSREKKERFSLILESASTNQTSMYLCASSFWTSGRYEQYFGPGTRLTVT.